These T cell receptor beta chains were read from a single sample in a study of neoadjuvant nivolumab and ipilimumab in lung cancer. Profiled with immunoSEQ multiplex PCR; TCRdb holds only in-frame clones, not every one. The sample contains about 4,600 clones, more than 60% of which appear only once. The sequenced sample was adjacent normal lung tissue, obtained after neoadjuvant nivolumab, alone or with ipilimumab, at or shortly before surgery. These receptors came from an adult with non-small cell lung cancer. Each CDR3 is given with its conserved first and last residue. Fields, in order: clone size, J gene, V gene, CDR3 length, D gene, CDR3 DNA, CDR3 protein. A D gene is named only where the DNA matches it firmly. Part of the rows lack a size; the others show once, few, many or a class for expanded clones.

size: -; J: TRBJ2-1; V: TRBV7-9; length: 17; D: TRBD2; DNA: TGTGCCAGCAGCTCTACCCCCGGACTAGCATCCTACAATGAGCAGTTCTTC; CDR3: CASSSTPGLASYNEQFF
size: once; J: TRBJ1-1; V: TRBV19; length: 14; D: -; DNA: TGTGCCAGTAGTATGAGGGAATGGAACACTGAAGCTTTCTTT; CDR3: CASSMREWNTEAFF
size: -; J: TRBJ1-1; V: TRBV6-5; length: 15; D: -; DNA: TGTGCCAGCAGCCACCAATCGGGGGGAAGGACTGAAGCTTTCTTT; CDR3: CASSHQSGGRTEAFF
size: -; J: TRBJ2-1; V: TRBV25-1; length: 12; D: -; DNA: TGTGCCAGCATCAACGGCTACAATGAGCAGTTCTTC; CDR3: CASINGYNEQFF
size: once; J: TRBJ2-2; V: TRBV15; length: 14; D: TRBD1; DNA: TGTGCCACCAGCAGACAGACAGGGTGGGGGGAGCTGTTTTTT; CDR3: CATSRQTGWGELFF
size: -; J: TRBJ1-2; V: TRBV2; length: 13; D: -; DNA: TGTGCCAGCATCGACAGCTCAAGGGGTGGCTACACCTTC; CDR3: CASIDSSRGGYTF
size: -; J: TRBJ2-1; V: TRBV7-2; length: 15; D: -; DNA: TGTGCCAGCAGCTTAAACCCCCAGGGGATAGATGAGCAGTTCTTC; CDR3: CASSLNPQGIDEQFF
size: large; J: TRBJ2-1; V: TRBV5-6; length: 11; D: -; DNA: TGTGCCAGCAGCTTCGAGCGGGAGCAGTTCTTC; CDR3: CASSFEREQFF
size: -; J: TRBJ1-3; V: TRBV11-2; length: 15; D: -; DNA: TGTGCCAGCAGCCCCGGGGGATTCGGGGGAAACACCATATATTTT; CDR3: CASSPGGFGGNTIYF
size: -; J: TRBJ1-2; V: TRBV7-8; length: 14; D: -; DNA: TGTGCCAGCAGCTTAGGGAGGAATACCTATGGCTACACCTTC; CDR3: CASSLGRNTYGYTF
size: -; J: TRBJ1-2; V: TRBV27; length: 16; D: TRBD1; DNA: TGTGCCAGCAGTTTAAGGGGACAGCCCGGAGGCTATGGCTACACCTTC; CDR3: CASSLRGQPGGYGYTF
size: -; J: TRBJ1-1; V: TRBV11-3; length: 13; D: -; DNA: TGTGCCAGCAGCTTGGACGGGAACGGTGAAGCTTTCTTT; CDR3: CASSLDGNGEAFF